The next 16 T cell receptor beta chains were all read from a single sample in a study of Tregs in tolerant kidney transplant recipients. Using immunoSEQ multiplex PCR, the repertoire was profiled, and TCRdb retains in-frame clones only, with some absent. The sample consists of about 100,000 clones, nearly 90% of them appearing once. Sequencing was performed on CD4+ T cells from blood, taken before the transplant. These receptors were taken from a human donor who received a combined kidney and bone marrow transplant.

The V gene is TRBV5-4, the J gene TRBJ1-3; 9 bases agree with TRBD1. The germline V gene has CDR1 SGHNT and CDR2 YYREEE (reference sequence). This CDR3 spans 15 amino acids. J lost 10 bases, V lost 4 bases, and 12 bases had no gene match. CDR3 sequence (DNA): TGTGCCAGCAGCAGAACAGGGGGCGCCGCCAGAACCATATATTTT. It yields the protein CASSRTGGAARTIYF. Filled out from reference TRBV5-4 and TRBJ1-3, the complete variable domain reads ETGVTQSPTHLIKTRGQQVTLRCSSQSGHNTVSWYQQALGQGPQFIFQYYREEENGRGNFPPRFSGLQFPNYSSELNVNALELDDSALYLCASSRTGGAARTIYFGEGSWLTVV.

The V gene is TRBV12-5, the J gene TRBJ1-2, with D tentatively TRBD1 (5 bases). The V and J ends lost 0 bases and 4 bases respectively, with 15 bases between them. Germline CDR1 is LGHNT and CDR2 is FRNRAP. The CDR3 is made up of 16 amino acids. DNA for the CDR3: TGTGCTAGTGGTTTGGTACCGGGGGTCCCTCTCTATGGCTACACCTTC. Residues: CASGLVPGVPLYGYTF.

This clone was counted a single time. This sequence joins TRBV5-4 and TRBJ1-1, with D tentatively TRBD1 (6 bases). This CDR3 has 15 residues. The germline V and J ends were trimmed by 4 bases and 1 base, with 14 bases remaining between them. In germline, CDR1 is SGHNT, CDR2 YYREEE (reference sequence). This chain's CDR3 is CASSAPTGRNTEAFF. The CDR3 nucleotides are TGTGCCAGCAGCGCGCCGACAGGTAGGAACACTGAAGCTTTCTTT.

The genes are TRBV11-2 and TRBJ1-2, with D possibly being TRBD1 (6 bases). The germline V gene has CDR1 SGHAT and CDR2 FQNNGV. Trimming shortened V by 5 bases and J by 2 bases, and 15 bases separated the two germline ends. The CDR3 covers 15 residues. The DNA of the CDR3 is TGTGCCAGCAGCCCCACCCAGGGGTCGAACTATGGCTACACCTTC. This sequence encodes CASSPTQGSNYGYTF. The full variable domain, completed using reference TRBV11-2 and TRBJ1-2, is EAGVAQSPRYKIIEKRQSVAFWCNPISGHATLYWYQQILGQGPKLLIQFQNNGVVDDSQLPKDRFSAERLKGVDSTLKIQPAKLEDSAVYLCASSPTQGSNYGYTFGSGTRLTVV.

The V gene is TRBV19, the J gene TRBJ2-1, with TRBD1 identical over 8 bases. This CDR3 spans 16 amino acids. Trimming cost V 4 bases and J 9 bases; bases outside gene matches: 14. The germline CDR1 and CDR2 sequences are LNHDA and SQIVND (reference sequence). The CDR3 coding sequence is TGTGCCAGTAGTACCCTGACAGGGGTCCTGTCTGGTGAGCAGTTCTTC. Translated, it gives CASSTLTGVLSGEQFF.

The V call is TRBV5-4, the J call TRBJ2-2; 8 bases align to TRBD2. Germline assignment: CDR1 SGHNT and CDR2 YYREEE (reference sequence). The length of the CDR3 is 15 residues. With 4 bases clipped from V and 6 bases from J, the junction kept 8 bases outside the gene matches. The CDR3 sequence: CASSPPRTSPGELFF. DNA for the CDR3: TGTGCCAGCAGCCCTCCCCGGACTAGCCCCGGGGAGCTGTTTTTT. Filled out from reference TRBV5-4 and TRBJ2-2, the complete variable domain reads ETGVTQSPTHLIKTRGQQVTLRCSSQSGHNTVSWYQQALGQGPQFIFQYYREEENGRGNFPPRFSGLQFPNYSSELNVNALELDDSALYLCASSPPRTSPGELFFGEGSRLTVL.

The chain joins TRBV2 to TRBJ1-5; tentative D call: TRBD1 (5 bases). The CDR3 spans 15 residues. Trimming stripped 4 bases from V and 4 bases from J, with 14 bases between. CDR1 is SNHLY, CDR2 FYNNEI, per germline. CDR3 amino acids: CASSAPGPTNQPQHF. The CDR3 region has the DNA TGTGCCAGCAGTGCTCCAGGGCCGACTAATCAGCCCCAGCATTTT.

This chain links TRBV15 with TRBJ1-4; D may be TRBD1 (6 bases). CDR1 LNHNV and CDR2 YYDKDF come from the germline V gene (reference sequence). This CDR3 has 16 residues. The V end lost 1 base, the J end lost 2 bases, and 11 bases lay between the germline ends. The CDR3 DNA reads TGTGCCACCAGCAGAGGACAGGTTGGGACTAATGAAAAACTGTTTTTT. Translating gives CATSRGQVGTNEKLFF.

This chain links TRBV27 with TRBJ1-1, with 7 positions matching TRBD1. The CDR3 is 14 residues long. V shed 4 bases and J 1 base; nucleotides not matched to a gene: 3. Germline values: CDR1 MNHEY, CDR2 SMNVEV (reference sequence). The CDR3, as DNA: TGTGCCAGCAGTTCAGGGGGTTCGAACACTGAAGCTTTCTTT. Protein product: CASSSGGSNTEAFF.

The rearrangement uses TRBV28 and TRBJ1-4; TRBD1 matches 8 bases. The ends lost 3 bases at V and 4 bases at J; junction bases unmatched: 7. The CDR3 length is 16 residues. The germline CDR1 and CDR2 sequences are MDHEN and SYDVKM. The CDR3 sequence is CASSFIPTGGNEKLFF. Written as DNA, the CDR3 is TGTGCCAGCAGTTTCATCCCAACAGGGGGTAATGAAAAACTGTTTTTT.

This chain links TRBV12-5 with TRBJ1-2; D possibly corresponds to TRBD1 (5 bases). The germline CDR1 and CDR2 sequences are LGHNT and FRNRAP. The CDR3 is 17 amino acids. Trimming removed 0 bases at V and 0 bases at J, with 14 bases between. CDR3 in amino acids: CASGLVRAGLSNYGYTF. CDR3 DNA sequence: TGTGCTAGTGGTTTGGTACGGGCAGGGCTGTCTAACTATGGCTACACCTTC.

The chain is built from TRBV30 and TRBJ1-4, with D uncertain. The germline V and J ends were trimmed by 7 bases and 8 bases, with 17 bases remaining between them. The CDR3 is 13 residues long. Looked up from germline, CDR1 is GTSNPN and CDR2 is SVGIG (reference sequence). CDR3 residues: CAYSDPRGEKLFF. DNA of the CDR3: TGTGCCTATTCAGATCCCCGAGGGGAAAAACTGTTTTTT.

The chain couples TRBV5-5 to TRBJ2-1; TRBD2 aligns across 13 bases. Germline CDR1 is SGHKS and CDR2 is YYEKEE (reference sequence). V was clipped by 4 bases and J by 0 bases; unmatched bases: 13. CDR3 length: 20 amino acids. The CDR3 coding sequence is TGTGCCAGCAGCCCCCTTTTCCGGACTAGCGGGAGACGCTCCTACAATGAGCAGTTCTTC. This sequence encodes CASSPLFRTSGRRSYNEQFF.

The V call is TRBV2, the J call TRBJ2-5; a weak D match, TRBD2 (5 bases). CDR1 is SNHLY, CDR2 FYNNEI, per germline. V lost 8 bases, J lost 1 base, and 14 bases lay in between. This CDR3 has 14 residues. The CDR3 nucleotides are TGTGCCAGCCTAGATTCCGCGGGCCAAGAGACCCAGTACTTC. Protein sequence: CASLDSAGQETQYF.

The V call is TRBV28, the J call TRBJ2-5, with 7 bases lining up with TRBD1. V lost 6 bases to trimming and J lost 1 base; unmatched junction nucleotides: 8. Germline assignment: CDR1 MDHEN and CDR2 SYDVKM. The CDR3 is made up of 15 amino acids. The CDR3: CASSTQGQSQETQYF. CDR3 sequence (DNA): TGTGCCAGCAGCACCCAGGGACAGTCCCAAGAGACCCAGTACTTC.

The genes are TRBV12-5 and TRBJ2-7; the D is unclear. Trimming left V 6 bases short and J 2 bases short, with 11 bases between. This CDR3 is 13 amino acids long. Germline lookup yields CDR1 LGHNT and CDR2 FRNRAP. CDR3 coding DNA: TGTGCTAGTGGCCCATGGCCCCCCTACGAGCAGTACTTC. It yields the protein CASGPWPPYEQYF.